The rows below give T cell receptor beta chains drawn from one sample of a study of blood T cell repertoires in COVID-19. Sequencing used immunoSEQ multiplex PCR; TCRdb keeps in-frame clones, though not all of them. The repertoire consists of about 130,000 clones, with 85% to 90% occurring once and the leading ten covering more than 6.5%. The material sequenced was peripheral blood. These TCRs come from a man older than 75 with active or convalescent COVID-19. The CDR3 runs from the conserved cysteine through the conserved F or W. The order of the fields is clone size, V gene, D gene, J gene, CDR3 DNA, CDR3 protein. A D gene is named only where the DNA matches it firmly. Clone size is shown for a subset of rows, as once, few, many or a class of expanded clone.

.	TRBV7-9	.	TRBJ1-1	TGTGCCAGCCGGGGGGAGATCACTGAAGCTTTCTTT	CASRGEITEAFF
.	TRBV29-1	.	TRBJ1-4	TGCAGCGTTTCACCGGGGAGGGGTGAAAAACTGTTTTTT	CSVSPGRGEKLFF
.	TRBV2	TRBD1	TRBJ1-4	TGTGCCAGCAGTTGGGACAGTGTAGGTGAAAAACTGTTTTTT	CASSWDSVGEKLFF
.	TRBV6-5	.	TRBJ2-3	TGTGCCAGCAGTTACACTTACCGACTGGGAGATACGCAGTATTTT	CASSYTYRLGDTQYF
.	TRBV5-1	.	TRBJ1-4	TGCGCCAGCAGCTTGGAGGGGCATGAAAAACTGTTTTTT	CASSLEGHEKLFF
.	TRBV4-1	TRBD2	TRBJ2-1	TGCGCCAGCAGCCAAGCTAGCGGGAGGGGAGATCACTACAATGAGCAGTTCTTC	CASSQASGRGDHYNEQFF
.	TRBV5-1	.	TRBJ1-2	TGCGCCAGCAGCGCCGAGTATAACTATGGCTACACCTTC	CASSAEYNYGYTF
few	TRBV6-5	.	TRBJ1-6	TGTGCCAGCAGTTACTCCCCCGGTCCTTCACCCCTCCACTTT	CASSYSPGPSPLHF
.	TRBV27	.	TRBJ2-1	TGTGCCAGCAGTTTTTCTGGCGGGCAATACAATGAGCAGTTCTTC	CASSFSGGQYNEQFF
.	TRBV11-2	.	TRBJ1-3	TGTGCCAGCAGCTTAGCAAGACAGGTCCCTGGAAACACCATATATTTT	CASSLARQVPGNTIYF
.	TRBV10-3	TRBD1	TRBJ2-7	TGTGCCATCAACCAGGGGGACAGGGGGCTTTACGAGCAGTACTTC	CAINQGDRGLYEQYF
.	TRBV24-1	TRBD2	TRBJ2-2	TGTGCCACCCGGGAGGGAGGGCCGGGGAACACCGGGGAGCTGTTTTTT	CATREGGPGNTGELFF
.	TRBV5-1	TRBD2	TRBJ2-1	TGCGCCAGCCAACCTAGCGGGGTCTACAATGAGCAGTTCTTC	CASQPSGVYNEQFF
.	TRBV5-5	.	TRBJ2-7	TGTGCCGTACACTTGACAGTACACGAGCAGTACTTC	CAVHLTVHEQYF
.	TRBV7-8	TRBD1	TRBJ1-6	TGTGCCAGCAGCTTGGGCGGGACAGGGTTAAATTCACCCCTCCACTTT	CASSLGGTGLNSPLHF
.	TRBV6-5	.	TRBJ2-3	TGTGCCAGCAGTTACATGATAGCCGGTTCAGATACGCAGTATTTT	CASSYMIAGSDTQYF
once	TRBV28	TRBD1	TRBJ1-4	TGTGCCAGCAGACTACCGGGACAGGCTAATGAAAAACTGTTTTTT	CASRLPGQANEKLFF
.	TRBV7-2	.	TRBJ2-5	TGTGCCAGCAGCAGGGAGGCTGAGGTCCAAGAGACCCAGTACTTC	CASSREAEVQETQYF
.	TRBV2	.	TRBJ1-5	TGTGCCAGCAGGAGTTGGTATAATCAGCCCCAGCATTTT	CASRSWYNQPQHF
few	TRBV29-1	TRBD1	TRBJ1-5	TGCAGCGCTACGACAGGGGGCGCCTCGGAGCCCCAGCATTTT	CSATTGGASEPQHF
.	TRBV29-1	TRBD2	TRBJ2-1	TGCAGCGCCACTAGCGGGGGATTTCCTACAACGGAGCAGTTCTTC	CSATSGGFPTTEQFF
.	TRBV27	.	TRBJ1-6	TGTGCCAGCAGTTTTTTCCTTGCGGGGGACTATCATAATTCACCCCTCCACTTT	CASSFFLAGDYHNSPLHF
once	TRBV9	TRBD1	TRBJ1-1	TGTGCCAGCAGCCTCAGGGGGCGCGAGGCGTTGGACACTGAAGCTTTCTTT	CASSLRGREALDTEAFF
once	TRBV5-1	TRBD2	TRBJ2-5	TGCGCCAGCAGCTTGGTTAGCGGGAACCCCTCTAGAGAGACCCAGTACTTC	CASSLVSGNPSRETQYF
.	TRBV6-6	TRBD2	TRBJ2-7	TGTGCCAGCAAAGAGGGAGGGGTGGCCTACGAGCAGTACTTC	CASKEGGVAYEQYF
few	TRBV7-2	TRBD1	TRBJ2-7	TGTGCCAGCAGCCCGCAGGGGACAGTTTCCTACGAGCAGTACTTC	CASSPQGTVSYEQYF
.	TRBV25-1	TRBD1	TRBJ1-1	TGTGCCAGCAGTGGGACAGGGTTGCTCATGAACACTGAAGCTTTCTTT	CASSGTGLLMNTEAFF
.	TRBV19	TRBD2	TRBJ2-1	TGTGCCAGTAGTGTGGGGACTAGCGGATACAATGAGCAGTTCTTC	CASSVGTSGYNEQFF
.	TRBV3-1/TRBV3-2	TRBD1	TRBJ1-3	TGTGCCAGCAGCCCTGGACAGGGGAGCTCTGGAAACACCATATATTTT	CASSPGQGSSGNTIYF
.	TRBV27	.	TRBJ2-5	TGTGCCAGCAGTTTCGTTGACAGTAGGCAGACCCAGTACTTC	CASSFVDSRQTQYF
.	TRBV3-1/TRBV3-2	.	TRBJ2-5	TGTGCCAGCAGCCCCCCCCTGCGGCAAGAGACCCAGTACTTC	CASSPPLRQETQYF
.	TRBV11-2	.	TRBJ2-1	TGTGCCAGCAGCTTAGATGGGCCCCAACAGCAGTTCTTC	CASSLDGPQQQFF
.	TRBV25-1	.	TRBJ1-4	TGTGCCAGCAGTGATGGGAGGGGAAAACTGTTTTTT	CASSDGRGKLFF
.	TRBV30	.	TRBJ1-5	TGTGCCTGGAGTGGCGCAGGGGCTTATAGCAATCAGCCCCAGCATTTT	CAWSGAGAYSNQPQHF
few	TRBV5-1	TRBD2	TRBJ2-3	TGCGCCAGCAGCTTGGAGAGCGGGAGTACGACAGATACGCAGTATTTT	CASSLESGSTTDTQYF
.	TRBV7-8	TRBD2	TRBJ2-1	TGTGCCAGCAGCTTAGAGACTAGCGGCAATGAGCAGTTCTTC	CASSLETSGNEQFF
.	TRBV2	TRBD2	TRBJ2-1	TGTGCCAGCAGTGAATTCTCTGCGGGGGGCGGGCAGTTCTTC	CASSEFSAGGGQFF
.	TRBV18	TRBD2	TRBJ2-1	TGTGCCAGCTCACCACGGGTCCTAGCGGGTACCGATGAGCAGTTCTTC	CASSPRVLAGTDEQFF
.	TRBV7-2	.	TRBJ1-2	TGTGCCAGCAGCTTATGGGGGACAACCCCTAGAGGCTACACCTTC	CASSLWGTTPRGYTF
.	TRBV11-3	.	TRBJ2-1	TGTGCCAGCAGCTTAGATTGGCAGGGCGCCTACAATGAGCAGTTCTTC	CASSLDWQGAYNEQFF
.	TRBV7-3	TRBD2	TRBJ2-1	TGTGCCAGCAGCCGACTGGTGAGATCGGGGACTAGGTCCTACAATGAGCAGTTCTTC	CASSRLVRSGTRSYNEQFF
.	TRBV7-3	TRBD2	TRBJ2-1	TGTGCCAGCAGCGCCGGACTAGCGGGAGGTCCCTCCTACAATGAGCAGTTCTTC	CASSAGLAGGPSYNEQFF
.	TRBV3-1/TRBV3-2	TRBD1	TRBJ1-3	TGTGCCAGCAGCCTCCCCGGGACAGGGCAAAACACCATATATTTT	CASSLPGTGQNTIYF
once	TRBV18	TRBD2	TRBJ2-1	TGTGCCAGCTCACCACCGTCTAGCGGGGGCTACAATGAGCAGTTCTTC	CASSPPSSGGYNEQFF
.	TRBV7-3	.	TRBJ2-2	TGTGCCAGCAGCTCCTCAAGGGGCTCTGGCACCGGGGAGCTGTTTTTT	CASSSSRGSGTGELFF
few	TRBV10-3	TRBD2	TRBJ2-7	TGTGCCATCAGTGATGGGGCGGGAGGGTCCACAAAGCAGTACTTC	CAISDGAGGSTKQYF
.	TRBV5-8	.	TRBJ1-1	TGTGCCAGCAGCTACCAGACAGGAGAGAACACTGAAGCTTTCTTT	CASSYQTGENTEAFF